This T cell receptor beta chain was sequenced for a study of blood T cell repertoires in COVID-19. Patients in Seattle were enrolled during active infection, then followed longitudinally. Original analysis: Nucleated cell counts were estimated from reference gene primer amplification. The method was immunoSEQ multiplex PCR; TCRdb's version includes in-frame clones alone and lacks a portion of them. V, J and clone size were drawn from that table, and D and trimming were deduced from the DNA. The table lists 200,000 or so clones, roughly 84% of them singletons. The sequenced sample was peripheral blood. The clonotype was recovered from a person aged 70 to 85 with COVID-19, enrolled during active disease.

The CDR3 nucleotides are TGTGCCAGCAGCCCCACAGGGATACTCTACAATGAGCAGTTCTTC. It encodes CASSPTGILYNEQFF. The chain recombines TRBV6-5 with TRBJ2-1; D may be TRBD1 (6 bases). V was clipped by 6 bases and J by 3 bases, with 15 bases between them. There are 15 residues in the CDR3. CDR1 MNHEY and CDR2 SVGAGI come from the germline V gene.